These 8 T cell receptor beta chains were all obtained from the same sample, sequenced in a study of blood T cells in healthy people across ages. The second PCR ran about 7 to 12 cycles with a sample-barcoded 5' primer and J-beta primers. TCRdb reprocessed the 5' RACE reads with MiXCR, giving one entry per CDR3 protein. The sample contains hundreds of thousands of distinct CDR3 sequences, 29% of which appear only once. The source material was blood. The receptors stem from an elderly woman in good health.

The sample holds many counts of this clonotype. At one of its ends the junction is not consistent with the germline gene, which may arise from a read error. The CDR3 loop reads CASSLDRGNEQFF. CDR3 in DNA: TGTGCCAGCAGCTTAGATCGGGGCAATGAGCAGTTCTTC. The V gene is TRBV5-1, the J gene TRBJ2-1; possible D gene TRBD2, 5 bases. Per the germline V gene, CDR1 is SGHRS and CDR2 is YFSETQ. This CDR3 comprises 13 residues.

In this sample, this clonotype turned up a few times. It may be a read error: a sequence one base away is much more abundant. The V gene is TRBV5-1, the J gene TRBJ1-2; D unclear. The germline V and J ends were trimmed by 3 bases and 4 bases, with 13 bases remaining between them. The CDR3 has 14 residues. Looked up from germline, CDR1 is SGHRS and CDR2 is YFSETQ. Written as DNA, the CDR3 is TGCGCCAGCAGCTGGGAATCCTCGGGCTATGGCTACACCTTC. This codes for CASSWESSGYGYTF.

The rearrangement uses TRBV4-1 and TRBJ2-7; D gene ambiguous. Germline V gene lookup returns CDR1 MGHRA and CDR2 YSYEKL. Trimming shortened V by 0 bases and J by 4 bases, and 7 bases separated the two germline ends. The CDR3 is 13 residues long. Here the CDR3 DNA reads TGCGCCAGCAGCCAAGATATGAGATACGAGCAGTACTTC. Translated: CASSQDMRYEQYF.

This CDR3 reads CAISAQNTEAFF. DNA for the CDR3: TGTGCCATCAGTGCCCAGAACACTGAAGCTTTCTTT. This chain connects TRBV10-3 to TRBJ1-1; no reliable D call. This CDR3 comprises 12 residues. V dropped 4 bases and J dropped 1 base, with 4 bases sitting between them. The germline V gene has CDR1 ENHRY and CDR2 SYGVKD.

This clonotype was counted at least ten times. V usage is TRBV5-1 and J usage is TRBJ2-5; D gene uncertain. With 4 bases removed from V and 5 bases from J, the gap between germline ends came to 12 bases. This CDR3 has 13 amino acids. Germline V gene sequence: CDR1 SGHRS, CDR2 YFSETQ. The CDR3 nucleotides are TGCGCCAGCAGCGAGGTGGGATGGGAGACCCAGTACTTC. Its translation: CASSEVGWETQYF.

Many counts were recorded for this clonotype. The chain carries TRBV12-3 or TRBV12-4 and TRBJ1-2; D perhaps matches TRBD1 (6 bases). Trimming took 4 bases from V and 8 from J, leaving 17 bases between them. This CDR3 contains 14 residues. CDR3 bases: TGTGCCAGCAGTTCCCAGGGACAATTGGGGGGCTACACCTTC. Translation: CASSSQGQLGGYTF.

A word on this clonotype: It may be a read error: a sequence one base away is much more abundant. A read error is likely, as this CDR3 ends without the conserved phenylalanine or tryptophan. The chain links TRBV12-3 or TRBV12-4 to TRBJ2-3; the D is unclear. The V end was cut by 3 bases, the J end by 11 bases, with 21 bases between. The CDR3 runs 15 residues. The CDR3 is CASSFGSPRADVQYS. As DNA, the CDR3 is TGTGCCAGCAGTTTCGGCAGCCCTAGAGCAGATGTGCAGTATTCT.

This clonotype showed up many times. This chain links TRBV20-1 with TRBJ2-1, with a tentative D call TRBD1 (5 bases). V dropped 2 bases and J dropped 7 bases, with 12 bases sitting between them. Germline V gene sequence: CDR1 DFQATT, CDR2 SNEGSKA (reference sequence). The length of the CDR3 is 13 residues. The CDR3, as DNA: TGCAGTGCTAGATGGGGCTTACTTAATGAGCAGTTCTTC. Translating it yields CSARWGLLNEQFF.